This is a list of T cell receptor beta chains from one sample in a study of circulating CD8 cells and anti-PD-1 response in melanoma. TCRdb analysed the reads with MiXCR anew, one entry per CDR3 protein. The sample includes approximately 1,000 distinct CDR3 sequences, 4% to 6% of them seen just once. Sequences were derived from CD8+ T cells from PBMCs, sampled at baseline or after one month of anti-PD-1 therapy (not recorded which). Every receptor here comes from a human donor with melanoma. Each CDR3 is given with its conserved first and last residue. A D gene is named only where the DNA matches it firmly.

cdr3_aa v_call d_call j_call
CSAGVQSSWGQYF TRBV20-1 NA TRBJ2-7
CASSSDLDRNEKLFF TRBV27 NA TRBJ1-4
CASSLSAIPYEQYF TRBV27 NA TRBJ2-7
CASSLTGPNTGELFF TRBV28 NA TRBJ2-2
CSALTSGAYNEQFF TRBV20-1 TRBD2 TRBJ2-1
CASTPRPGGADNEQFF TRBV27 NA TRBJ2-1
CASSLVRDRVKEKLFF TRBV7-2 TRBD1 TRBJ1-4
CASSPSPLAGATDTQYF TRBV7-3 TRBD2 TRBJ2-3
CASSLIAGGKDSGELFF TRBV27 TRBD2 TRBJ2-2
CASSSTGGRETQYF TRBV27 TRBD1 TRBJ2-5
CASSLGSSSYEQYF TRBV12-3/TRBV12-4 NA TRBJ2-7
CASSLSIDYEQYF TRBV27 NA TRBJ2-7
CASSQGPAGGTGELFF TRBV14 TRBD2 TRBJ2-2
CASSLRTNEKLFF TRBV27 NA TRBJ1-4
CASSPIGASNQPQHF TRBV19 NA TRBJ1-5
CASSSHLADSTDTQYF TRBV7-2 TRBD2 TRBJ2-3